This T cell receptor beta chain was found in a study of blood T cell repertoires in COVID-19. Whole-study context: T cells, B-cell-depleted T cells, or PBMCs supplied cDNA or gDNA.

Original data processing: Reference gene primer amplification gave nucleated cell count estimates. Measured with immunoSEQ multiplex PCR; TCRdb has only the in-frame clones, and not every one. V and J calls and clone size are given by that table; D and trimming were obtained from the DNA. The table has roughly 80,000 clones, 70% to 90% seen once. This CDR3 region has 16 residues. The V end was cut by 0 bases, the J end by 1 base, with 12 bases between. The germline V gene has CDR1 SGHDT and CDR2 YYEEEE. The chain couples TRBV5-6 to TRBJ2-3; no reliable D call. The TCR sequence derives from a woman in her sixties with acute or convalescent COVID-19. Sequencing was done on a sample of peripheral blood. CDR3 in amino acids: CASSLAPRVGTDTQYF. The CDR3 DNA reads as TGTGCCAGCAGCTTGGCCCCGCGCGTAGGCACAGATACGCAGTATTTT. Together with reference TRBV5-6 and TRBJ2-3, the CDR3 gives the full variable domain: DAGVTQSPTHLIKTRGQQVTLRCSPKSGHDTVSWYQQALGQGPQFIFQYYEEEERQRGNFPDRFSGHQFPNYSSELNVNALLLGDSALYLCASSLAPRVGTDTQYFGPGTRLTVL.